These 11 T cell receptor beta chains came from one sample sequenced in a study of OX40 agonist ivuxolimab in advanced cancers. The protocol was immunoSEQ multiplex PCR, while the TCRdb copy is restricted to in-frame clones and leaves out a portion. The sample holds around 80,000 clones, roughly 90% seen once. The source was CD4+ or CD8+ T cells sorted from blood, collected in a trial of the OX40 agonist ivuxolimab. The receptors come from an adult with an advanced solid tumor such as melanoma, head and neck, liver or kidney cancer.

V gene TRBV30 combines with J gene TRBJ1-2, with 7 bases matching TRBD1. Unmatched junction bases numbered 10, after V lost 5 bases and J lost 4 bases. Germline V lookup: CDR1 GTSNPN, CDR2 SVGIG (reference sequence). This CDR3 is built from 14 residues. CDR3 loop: CAWGRTGLSYGYTF. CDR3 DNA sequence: TGTGCCTGGGGTAGGACAGGTCTGAGCTATGGCTACACCTTC.

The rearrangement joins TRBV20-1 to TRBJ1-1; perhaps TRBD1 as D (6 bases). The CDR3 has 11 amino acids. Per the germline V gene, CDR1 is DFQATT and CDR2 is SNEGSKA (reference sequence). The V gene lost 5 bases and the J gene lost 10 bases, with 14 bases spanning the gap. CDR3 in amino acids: CSAWGGASAFF. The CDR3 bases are TGCAGTGCTTGGGGGGGGGCGTCAGCTTTCTTT.

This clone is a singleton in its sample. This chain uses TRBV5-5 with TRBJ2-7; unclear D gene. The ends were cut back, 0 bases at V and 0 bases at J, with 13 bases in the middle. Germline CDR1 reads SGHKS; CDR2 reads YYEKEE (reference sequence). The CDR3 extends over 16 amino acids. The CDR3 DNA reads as TGTGCCAGCAGCTTGGGGCTAGACAAAACCTCCTACGAGCAGTACTTC. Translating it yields CASSLGLDKTSYEQYF.

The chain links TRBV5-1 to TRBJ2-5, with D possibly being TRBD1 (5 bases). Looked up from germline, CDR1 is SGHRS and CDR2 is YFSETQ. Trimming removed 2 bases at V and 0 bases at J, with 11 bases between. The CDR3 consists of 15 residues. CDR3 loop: CASSFLGHHQETQYF. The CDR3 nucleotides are TGCGCCAGCAGCTTTCTCGGACACCACCAAGAGACCCAGTACTTC.

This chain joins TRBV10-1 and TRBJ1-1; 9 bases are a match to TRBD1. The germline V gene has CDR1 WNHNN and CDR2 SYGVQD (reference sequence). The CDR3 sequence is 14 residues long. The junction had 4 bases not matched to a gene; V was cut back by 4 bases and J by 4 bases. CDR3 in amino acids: CASSGGQGGTEAFF. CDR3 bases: TGCGCCAGCAGTGGGGGACAGGGAGGCACTGAAGCTTTCTTT.

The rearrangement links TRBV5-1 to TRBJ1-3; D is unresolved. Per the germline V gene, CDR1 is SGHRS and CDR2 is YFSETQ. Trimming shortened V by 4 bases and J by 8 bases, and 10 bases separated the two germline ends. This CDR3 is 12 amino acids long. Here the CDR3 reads CASSAGRDTIYF. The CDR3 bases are TGCGCCAGCAGCGCGGGTAGGGACACCATATATTTT. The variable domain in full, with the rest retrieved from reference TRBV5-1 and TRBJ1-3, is KAGVTQTPRYLIKTRGQQVTLSCSPISGHRSVSWYQQTPGQGLQFLFEYFSETQRNKGNFPGRFSGRQFSNSRSEMNVSTLELGDSALYLCASSAGRDTIYFGEGSWLTVV.

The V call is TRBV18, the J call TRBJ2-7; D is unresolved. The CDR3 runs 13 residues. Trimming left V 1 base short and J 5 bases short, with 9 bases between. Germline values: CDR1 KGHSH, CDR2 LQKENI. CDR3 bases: TGTGCCAGCTCACCACTATCAGAGGACGAGCAGTACTTC. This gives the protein CASSPLSEDEQYF.

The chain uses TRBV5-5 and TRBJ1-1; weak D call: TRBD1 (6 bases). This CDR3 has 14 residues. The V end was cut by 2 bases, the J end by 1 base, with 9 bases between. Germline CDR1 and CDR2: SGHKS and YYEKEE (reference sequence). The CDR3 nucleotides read TGTGCCAGCAGCTTTGGGGGGCCGAACACTGAAGCTTTCTTT. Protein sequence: CASSFGGPNTEAFF.

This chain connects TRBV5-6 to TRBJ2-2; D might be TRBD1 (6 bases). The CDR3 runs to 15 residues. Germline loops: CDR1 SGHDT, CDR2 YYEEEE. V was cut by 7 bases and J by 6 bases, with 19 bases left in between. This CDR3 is CASQIDTGQSGELFF. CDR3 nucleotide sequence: TGTGCCAGCCAGATAGATACAGGGCAGTCCGGGGAGCTGTTTTTT.

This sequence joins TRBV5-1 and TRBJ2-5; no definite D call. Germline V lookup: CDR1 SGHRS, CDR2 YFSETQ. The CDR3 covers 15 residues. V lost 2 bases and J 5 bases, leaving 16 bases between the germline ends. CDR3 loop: CASSFSPGVAETQYF. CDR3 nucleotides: TGCGCCAGCAGCTTCTCACCAGGCGTGGCGGAGACCCAGTACTTC.

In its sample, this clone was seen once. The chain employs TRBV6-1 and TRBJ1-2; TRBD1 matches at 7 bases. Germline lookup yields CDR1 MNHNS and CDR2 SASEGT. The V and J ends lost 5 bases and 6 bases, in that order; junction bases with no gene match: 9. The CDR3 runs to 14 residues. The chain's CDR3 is CASSIGGAGDGYTF. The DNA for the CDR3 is TGTGCCAGCAGTATAGGGGGCGCAGGAGATGGCTACACCTTC.